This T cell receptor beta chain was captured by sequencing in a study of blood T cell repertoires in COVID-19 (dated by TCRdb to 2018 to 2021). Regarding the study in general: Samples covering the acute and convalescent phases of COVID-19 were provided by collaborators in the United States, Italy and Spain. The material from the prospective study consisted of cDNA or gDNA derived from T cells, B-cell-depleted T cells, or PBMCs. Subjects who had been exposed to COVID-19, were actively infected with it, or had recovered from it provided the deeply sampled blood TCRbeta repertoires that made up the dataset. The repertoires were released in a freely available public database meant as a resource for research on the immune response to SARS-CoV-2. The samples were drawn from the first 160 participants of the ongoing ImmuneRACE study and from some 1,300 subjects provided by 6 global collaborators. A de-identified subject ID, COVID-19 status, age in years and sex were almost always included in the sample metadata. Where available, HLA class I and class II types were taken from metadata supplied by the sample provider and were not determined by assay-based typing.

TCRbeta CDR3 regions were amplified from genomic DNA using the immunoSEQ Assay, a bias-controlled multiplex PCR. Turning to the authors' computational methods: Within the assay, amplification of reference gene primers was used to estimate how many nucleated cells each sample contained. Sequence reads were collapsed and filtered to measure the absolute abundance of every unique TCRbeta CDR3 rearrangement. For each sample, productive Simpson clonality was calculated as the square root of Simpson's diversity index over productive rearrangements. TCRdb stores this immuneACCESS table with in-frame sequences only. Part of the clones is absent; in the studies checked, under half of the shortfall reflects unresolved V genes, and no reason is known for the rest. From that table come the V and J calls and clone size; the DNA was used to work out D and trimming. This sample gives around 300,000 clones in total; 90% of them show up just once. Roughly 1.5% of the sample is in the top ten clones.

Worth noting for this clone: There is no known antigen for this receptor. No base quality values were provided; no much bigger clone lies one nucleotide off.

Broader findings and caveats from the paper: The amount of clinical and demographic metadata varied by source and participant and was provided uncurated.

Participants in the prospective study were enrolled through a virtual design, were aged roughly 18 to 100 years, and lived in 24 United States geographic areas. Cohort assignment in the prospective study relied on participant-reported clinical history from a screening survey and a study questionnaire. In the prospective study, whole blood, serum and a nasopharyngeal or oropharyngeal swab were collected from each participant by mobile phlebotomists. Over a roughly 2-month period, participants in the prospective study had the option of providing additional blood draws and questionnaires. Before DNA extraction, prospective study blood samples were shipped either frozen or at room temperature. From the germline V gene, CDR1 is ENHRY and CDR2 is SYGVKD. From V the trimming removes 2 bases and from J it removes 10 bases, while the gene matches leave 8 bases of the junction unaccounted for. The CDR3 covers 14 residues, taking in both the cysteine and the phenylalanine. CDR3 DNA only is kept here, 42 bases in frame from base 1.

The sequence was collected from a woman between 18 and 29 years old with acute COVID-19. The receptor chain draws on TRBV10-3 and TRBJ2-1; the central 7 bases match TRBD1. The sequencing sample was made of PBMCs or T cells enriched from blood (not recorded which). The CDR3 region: CAISEGQVKNEQFF. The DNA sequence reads TGTGCCATCAGTGAGGGACAGGTTAAAAACGAGCAGTTCTTC.